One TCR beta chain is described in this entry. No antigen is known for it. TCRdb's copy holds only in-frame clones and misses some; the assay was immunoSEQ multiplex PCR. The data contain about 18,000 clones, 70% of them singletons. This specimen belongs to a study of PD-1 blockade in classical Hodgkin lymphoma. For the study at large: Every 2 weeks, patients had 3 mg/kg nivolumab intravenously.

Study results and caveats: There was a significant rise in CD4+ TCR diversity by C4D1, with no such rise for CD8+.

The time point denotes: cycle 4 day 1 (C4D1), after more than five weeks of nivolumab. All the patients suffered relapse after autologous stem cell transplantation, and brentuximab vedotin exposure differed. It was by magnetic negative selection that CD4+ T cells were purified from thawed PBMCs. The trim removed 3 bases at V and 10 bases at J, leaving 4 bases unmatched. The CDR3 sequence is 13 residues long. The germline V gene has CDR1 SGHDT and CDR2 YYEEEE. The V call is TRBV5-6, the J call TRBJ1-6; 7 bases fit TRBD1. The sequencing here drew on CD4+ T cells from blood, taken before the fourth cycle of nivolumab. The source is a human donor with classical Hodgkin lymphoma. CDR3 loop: CASSSGGWSPLHF. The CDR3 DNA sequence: TGTGCCAGCAGCTCAGGGGGTTGGTCACCCCTCCACTTT.